This T cell receptor beta chain was identified in a study of T cell repertoires in cytomegalovirus infection (dated by TCRdb to the late 2010s). Regarding the research as a whole: Donor HLA type was relevant to the analysis, because carriage of CMV infection together with the matching HLA type was indicated by public TCR beta signatures. The full study reports these points: Carriers of CMV infection plus the relevant HLA type were discriminated by the cumulative frequency of public TCR beta family members in the study cohort and in an independent approximately 340-donor cohort. In the ex vivo response, HLA-C-restricted CMV-specific TCR beta clonotypes were dominant, and in two of eight donors the single most frequent clonotype came from this HLA-C-restricted group.

Counted from cysteine to phenylalanine, this CDR3 has 15 amino acids. Kept here is only the CDR3 DNA, which spans 45 bases and is read in frame from base 1. CDR1 is given as WSHSY and CDR2 as SAAADI, both from the germline V gene. V loses 6 bases at its end and J loses 6 bases; junction bases beyond the gene matches: 6. This clonotype came up a few times. Its antigen is currently not known. No quality values exist for individual bases; no much larger clone is one base distant. TCRdb records Illumina HiSeq 1500 as the sequencer. The raw public reads went through TCRdb reprocessing: fastp at Q25, MiXCR clone calling, in-frame beta chains kept. For every CDR3 protein sequence, its rows merge into one entry that carries the most common genes and DNA. The sample profile shows nearly 650,000 distinct CDR3 sequences; approximately 24% of them were found once. The ten largest account for 7% to 9% of the sample.

The chain uses TRBV10-2 and TRBJ2-1, and TRBD2 matches 12 of the central bases. Input material: CD8+ T cells from PBMCs. The clonotype was recovered from a human donor in good health (CMV status not recorded). Some clones in this sample may be carry-over from other donors' samples. The CDR3 protein is CASSRLAGAGNEQFF. The base sequence is TGCGCCAGCAGCCGACTAGCGGGGGCGGGCAATGAGCAGTTCTTC.